This T cell receptor beta chain was found in a study of Graves' ophthalmopathy and Graves' hyperthyroidism (dated by TCRdb to the late 2010s). Notes on the research overall: Peripheral blood samples were taken at the time of initial diagnosis, before any treatment was given. For independent validation, a separate cohort was made up of some 19 hyperthyroidism patients plus 17 patients who later progressed from hyperthyroidism to ophthalmopathy. Once sampling was done, hyperthyroidism patients were given methimazole at a starting dose of 30 mg daily, while ophthalmopathy patients were given high-dose intravenous methylprednisolone. The study used signatures of the TCR beta repertoire to tell Graves' ophthalmopathy apart from Graves' hyperthyroidism and to predict which patients would progress to ophthalmopathy. In five or six hyperthyroidism patients, T-cell repertoires of thyroid tissue and blood were compared. In total, around 140 blood samples were TCR-sequenced: 40 to 45 ophthalmopathy, under 85 hyperthyroidism and approximately 17 hyperthyroidism-to-ophthalmopathy patients. A discovery set of 100 or so patients (under 45 ophthalmopathy, some 58 stable hyperthyroidism) was enrolled to explore V-J signatures distinguishing ophthalmopathy from hyperthyroidism.

The ophthalmopathy patients had moderately to severely active disease, with a Clinical Activity Score of 3 or higher, a NOSPECS grade of 4 or higher, and a disease duration of less than 3 months. Patients with other autoimmune diseases, uncontrolled infections, pregnancy or lactation were excluded. Clinical symptoms, serum thyroxine, TRAb, thyroid ultrasound and orbital computed tomography formed the basis of the diagnosis. Ficoll-Paque density gradient centrifugation was used to isolate PBMCs from approximately 10 ml of fresh peripheral blood. Total RNA was extracted with Trizol reagent and quality-checked on an Agilent 2100 Bioanalyzer. The full study reports these points: In validation, the model predicted ophthalmopathy progression with about 71% sensitivity and about 77% specificity; about a dozen predicted patients were CT-confirmed with GO in a median of approximately 6.5 months. The 13-signature model separated ophthalmopathy from stable hyperthyroidism with approximately 90% sensitivity and roughly 84% specificity in cross-validation, and 80%/75% in the test set. No statistical method was used to set the sample size in advance, and the investigators knew which group each participant was assigned to. Most expanded thyroid clonotypes with frequency above 0.001 were also detected in blood, suggesting blood repertoires may reflect the thyroid immune response.

Including cysteine and valine, the CDR3 has 14 amino acids. The retained sequence is limited to the CDR3, 42 bases, with the frame set at the first base. CDR1 and CDR2 are read off the germline V gene (reference sequence) as DFQATT and SNEGSKA. V is pruned by 5 bases and J by 1 base, leaving 6 bases of the junction without a gene match. For repertoire sequencing, TCR beta CDR3 regions were amplified from RNA transcripts. HTBI primers and the Qiagen OneStep RT-PCR kit were used in a first-round RT-PCR, which was followed by a second-round multiplex PCR, size selection and purification. The libraries underwent paired-end sequencing with 100 bp reads on an Illumina HiSeq2000. For the original study's pipeline: SOAPnuke was used to process the reads, removing any read that contained adapters or uncalled bases, had a mean Phred below 15, or lacked an exact match to the constant primer or identifier. COPE v1.2.5 was used to merge the high-quality paired reads. Each unique nucleotide sequence was treated as a clonotype, and MiTCR v1.1 was used to align the clonotypes to the IMGT TRB V, D and J references. The analysis was limited to V-J combinations with a frequency above 0.0001, which together covered approximately 99% of repertoires. For each V-J combination, a TCR clonal expansion and chaos score was defined as the ratio of F50 clonal expansion to chaos observed in the TCRdist matrix. Welch's t-statistics and random forest were used to narrow the features down to more than 10 V-J combinations, which were then fed into a naive Bayes classifier. The similarity between thyroid and blood repertoires was quantified using the Morisita-Horn index. TCRdb itself trimmed the public reads at Q25 with fastp, ran MiXCR and retained productive beta chains. Rows are unified per CDR3 protein, each entry keeping the most common DNA and genes. Here the V and J calls rest on TCRdb's processing, not on the authors' analysis. The sample data list about 40,000 distinct CDR3 sequences, and approximately 52% of these were observed just once. The top ten constitute less than 20% of the sample.

This clonotype was found a few times. The target of this receptor is not known. No base quality values were provided; no much bigger clone lies one nucleotide off. Sequencing was performed on peripheral blood. The clonotype was recovered from an adult man with Graves' ophthalmopathy. This receptor chain uses TRBV20-1 and TRBJ2-7, with 9 central nucleotides matching TRBD1. The CDR3 reads as follows: CSASGTGNSYEQYV. The DNA sequence reads TGCAGTGCTTCCGGGACAGGGAATTCCTACGAGCAGTACGTC.